This paragraph covers one T cell receptor (beta chain) sequence. This clone's antigen is unknown. Base qualities were left out, and no much larger clone turns up one base away. Collaborating institutions collected whole blood in K2EDTA tubes following their own protocols. For TCRbeta analysis, collaborators shipped samples in one of three forms: frozen whole blood, isolated PBMCs, or DNA extracted from either of those sample types. The data were obtained in a study of blood T cell repertoires in COVID-19 (dated by TCRdb to 2018 to 2021). Regarding the complete study: The collaborator samples originated in the United States, Italy and Spain and spanned the acute and convalescent phases of COVID-19. The material from the prospective study consisted of cDNA or gDNA derived from T cells, B-cell-depleted T cells, or PBMCs. Deeply sampled blood TCRbeta repertoires from subjects exposed to, actively infected with, or recovered from COVID-19 were included in the dataset. The repertoires were made available in a free public database intended to serve as a resource for research on the immune response to SARS-CoV-2. Samples came from the ongoing ImmuneRACE study (first 160 participants) plus 1,254 subjects from 6 global collaborators. The sample metadata nearly always contained a de-identified subject ID, COVID-19 status, age in years and sex. Where available, HLA class I and class II types were taken from metadata supplied by the sample provider and were not determined by assay-based typing.

Measured from the cysteine to the phenylalanine, the CDR3 is 14 residues long. Of all the DNA, just the CDR3 is kept, 42 bases in frame from base 1. CDR1 and CDR2 are drawn from the germline V gene: SGDLS, YYNGEE. V loses 3 bases at its end and J loses 3 bases; junction bases beyond the gene matches: 5. TCRbeta CDR3 regions were amplified from genomic DNA using the immunoSEQ Assay, a bias-controlled multiplex PCR. Turning to the authors' computational methods: The number of nucleated cells in each sample was estimated from the amplification of reference gene primers within the assay. To quantify the absolute abundance of each unique TCRbeta CDR3 rearrangement, sequence reads were collapsed and filtered. For each sample, productive Simpson clonality was calculated by taking the square root of Simpson's diversity index across productive rearrangements. Here the immuneACCESS table is served through TCRdb, limited to in-frame sequences with V and J called. Missing clones are a known gap in these copies; in checked studies unresolved V genes cover under half, and the rest lacks a known reason. That table is the source of V, J and clone size, and D and trimming were worked out from the DNA. Here the sample has over 300,000 clones; around 85% occur a single time. The ten largest make up around 7.8% of the sample.

The paper's findings and limits, for the study overall: The amount of clinical and demographic metadata varied by source and participant and was provided uncurated.

Rearrangement joined TRBV9 to TRBJ2-5; 7 bases in between match TRBD1. The receptor was isolated from a human donor in a cohort sampled during active COVID-19. Sequenced sample: peripheral blood. The CDR3: CASSERGQKETQYF. The nucleotides are TGTGCCAGCAGCGAGAGGGGACAGAAAGAGACCCAGTACTTC.